This paragraph reports one T cell receptor beta chain. The antigen remains undetermined. Donors had no recently reported acute infections or vaccinations and were HIV-negative. Only Caucasian adults living in Nashville, Tennessee made up the donor group. The entry originates in a study of shared clonotypes between healthy human individuals. The germline V gene encodes CDR1 LNHDA and CDR2 SQIVND (reference sequence). This CDR3 region has 15 residues. The ends were cut back, 4 bases at V and 9 bases at J, with 16 bases in the middle. Only in-frame clones appear in the TCRdb table, and some are missing; sequencing was by immunoSEQ multiplex PCR. The sample has some 900,000 clones, around three quarters seen once. General study findings and limits: An anticipated effect of sequencing depth on clonotype sharing among donors was recognized.

The rearrangement joins TRBV19 to TRBJ1-6; a weak D match, TRBD1 (6 bases). Sequenced: memory CD4+ T cells sorted from blood. Described subset: CD45RA-negative fraction. The receptor was isolated from a man between 18 and 29 years old in good health. CDR3 coding DNA: TGTGCCAGTAGTAGCAACAGGGAGGGTTCTTCACCCCTCCACTTT. It is translated as CASSSNREGSSPLHF.